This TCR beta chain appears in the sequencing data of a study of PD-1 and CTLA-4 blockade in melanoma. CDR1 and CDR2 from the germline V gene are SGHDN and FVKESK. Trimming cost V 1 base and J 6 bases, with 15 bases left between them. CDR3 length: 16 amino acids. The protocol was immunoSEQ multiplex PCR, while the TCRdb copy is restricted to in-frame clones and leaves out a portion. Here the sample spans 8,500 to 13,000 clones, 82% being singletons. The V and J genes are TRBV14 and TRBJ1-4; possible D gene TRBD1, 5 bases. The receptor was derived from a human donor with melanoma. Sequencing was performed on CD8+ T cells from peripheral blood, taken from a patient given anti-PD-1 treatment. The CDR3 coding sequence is TGTGCCAGCAGCCAAGCAGGGAGGGAGTATGATGAAAAACTGTTTTTT. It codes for CASSQAGREYDEKLFF.